The TCR beta chain under discussion was sequenced for a study of shared clonotypes between healthy human individuals (TCRdb year 2020). Context from the whole study: The cohort comprised a couple of women and a few men aged 18 to 49 years. Per donor, three plates each were used for CD4 naive and CD4 memory, two for CD8 naive, and one for CD8 memory. Blood TCR repertoires of about five healthy adults were deeply sequenced to estimate repertoire size and the extent of clonotype sharing between individuals. Different laboratories and diverse techniques were used to prepare libraries and sequence TCR repertoires, to increase sequencing depth and limit assay-specific biases. Between about 0.8 and 9 billion PBMCs per donor were obtained by leukapheresis. Points the paper makes about the study in general: Even with the large sequencing depth, rarefaction of the sorted-subset datasets indicated that sequencing was incomplete. Pairwise subsampling indicated that sequencing depth was expected to affect the degree of clonotype sharing among donors. Compared with non-shared clonotypes, clonotypes shared by all four sorted-subset donors had higher generation probabilities. The genetic and exposure-history diversity represented was limited by the small number of donors. Estimated clonotype richness was generally larger for naive than for memory subsets. About 5% of naive CD4, 3.5% of naive CD8, around 2.3% of memory CD4, and more than 0.35% of memory CD8 clonotypes were shared across several donors. Sampling was restricted to blood, and TCR repertoires in tissue are likely to differ from TCR repertoires in blood.

The germline V gene encodes CDR1 PRHDT and CDR2 FYEKMQ (reference sequence). The V end loses 3 bases and the J end loses 5 bases, and a stretch of 10 bases separates them. The CDR3, cysteine through phenylalanine, is 13 amino acids long. CDR3 DNA is the only sequence kept; it has 39 bases, read in frame from the first base. Using the deep immunoSEQ assay, TCR CDR3 regions were amplified from genomic DNA by multiplex PCR. Extracted genomic DNA from each cell subset was spread evenly across all wells of several immunoSEQ 96-well plates, with each plate serving as a replicate. Each replicate PCR for sorted subsets received 150 to 250 ng genomic DNA, equal to some 32,000 T cell genomes. Purified libraries were measured with a Qubit 3.0 fluorometer, size-checked on a Bioanalyzer 2100, and measured again with the KAPA Library Quantification kit. Each immunoSEQ 96-well plate was sequenced on its own single-read 150-cycle Illumina NextSeq 550 flow cell. The paper's processing steps were these. The immunoSEQ output contained only junctional sequences without quality scores, so filtering could not match that applied to full-length reads. Sequences were annotated with PyIR, a Python wrapper for IgBLAST v1.9, using IMGT germline references to assign V/J genes and CDR3. Reads were removed for weak V/J assignments (E-value above 1e-6), missing CDR3, stop codons, out-of-frame junctions, or ambiguous translated residues. V3J clonotypes were defined by identical inferred V gene, J gene, and CDR3 amino acid sequence. Percentage overlap between repertoires was calculated by dividing the number of shared unique clonotypes by the size of the smaller repertoire. Three approaches were used to assess repertoire richness: RTK rarefaction, the Chao1 estimator, and Recon v2.1 estimates of unobserved clonotypes. For all TCRbeta clonotypes obtained by the gDNA method from a handful of donors, generation probabilities were computed with OLGA. TCRdb took over this immuneACCESS table, retaining in-frame rearrangements with V and J assigned. Such tables are incomplete; in checked studies, under half of the missing clones stem from an unresolved V gene, and the remainder is unexplained. V, J and clone size are taken as reported in that table, and D and trimming were inferred from the DNA itself. The sample table shows about 1.1 million clones, and 70% to 85% are seen once. The ten largest clones take up 0.89% of the sample.

The donors were healthy, HIV-negative adults who had no recently reported acute infections or vaccinations. Every donor was a Caucasian adult living in Nashville, Tennessee, USA. CD4+ T cells were enriched through magnetic negative selection, after which naive cells were positively selected on CD45RA and the remaining negative fraction served as the memory subset. Blood was obtained by leukapheresis, after which PBMCs were separated by Ficoll-Histopaque density gradient centrifugation and cryopreserved in liquid nitrogen vapor phase. Analytical flow cytometry was used to check the purity and quantity of every magnetically sorted T cell population. Genomic DNA was isolated from every sorted fraction and measured by UV absorbance on a Nanodrop 2000c. Comment on this clone: No cognate antigen has been identified for it. Nothing much larger sits one base from this clone, and base qualities are not available.

This sequence was found in a young man in good health. Some clones in this sample may be carry-over from other donors' samples. Sequences were obtained from memory CD4+ T cells from PBMCs. What the cell subset or site label conveys for this sample: CD45RA-negative fraction. The V and J segments used are TRBV13 and TRBJ1-1; a confident D gene designation cannot be given. The sequence in DNA is TGTGCCAGCAGCTTTACCTTGGGGACTGAAGCTTTCTTT. This encodes CASSFTLGTEAFF. The reference TRBV13 and TRBJ1-1 proteins fill in what lies around the CDR3, so the full variable domain reads AAGVIQSPRHLIKEKRETATLKCYPIPRHDTVYWYQQGPGQDPQFLISFYEKMQSDKGSIPDRFSAQQFSDYHSELNMSSLELGDSALYFCASSFTLGTEAFFGQGTRLTVV.